Listed below are T cell receptor beta chains from one sample, sequenced in a study of OX40 agonist ivuxolimab in advanced cancers. TCRdb's table, derived via immunoSEQ multiplex PCR, lists solely in-frame clones and lacks some. The table lists around 84,000 clones, 92% of them singletons, with approximately 0.56% in the top ten. The sample in question was CD4+ or CD8+ T cells sorted from blood, obtained in a trial of the OX40 agonist ivuxolimab. The receptors were gathered from an adult with an advanced solid tumor such as melanoma, head and neck, liver or kidney cancer. The CDR3 runs from the conserved cysteine through the conserved F or W. A D gene is named only where the DNA matches it firmly. Some rows have no size entry. The others give once, few or many, or a class for an expanded clone.

j_gene,len,abundance,d_gene,v_gene,CDR3aa,CDR3nt
TRBJ2-2,17,.,TRBD2,TRBV2,CASTPRGTSASVGELFF,TGTGCCAGCACCCCCCGGGGGACTAGCGCCTCAGTGGGGGAGCTGTTTTTT
TRBJ2-7,15,once,TRBD1,TRBV6-4,CASRGQATSSYEQYF,TGTGCCAGCAGGGGACAGGCGACGTCCTCCTACGAGCAGTACTTC
TRBJ1-1,15,.,.,TRBV19,CASSIVSSSNTEAFF,TGTGCCAGTAGTATAGTAAGTAGCTCAAACACTGAAGCTTTCTTT
TRBJ2-1,15,.,.,TRBV25-1,CASSDPAGIHNEQFF,TGTGCCAGCAGTGACCCTGCGGGAATCCACAATGAGCAGTTCTTC
TRBJ2-2,11,.,.,TRBV11-3,CASSFIGELFF,TGTGCCAGCAGCTTCATCGGGGAGCTGTTTTTT
TRBJ2-5,15,.,.,TRBV7-2,CASSWRWGLRETQYF,TGTGCCAGCAGCTGGAGGTGGGGGCTTCGAGAGACCCAGTACTTC
TRBJ1-1,14,.,.,TRBV6-5,CASSYRGANTEAFF,TGTGCCAGCAGTTACCGGGGGGCTAACACTGAAGCTTTCTTT
TRBJ2-7,15,.,.,TRBV7-2,CASSLDGGLSYEQYF,TGTGCCAGCAGCTTAGATGGGGGTTTATCCTACGAGCAGTACTTC
TRBJ2-3,14,.,TRBD2,TRBV6-5,CASSRGLASTTQYF,TGTGCCAGCAGTAGAGGACTAGCCTCAACTACGCAGTATTTT
TRBJ2-3,14,.,.,TRBV21-1,CASSQEGGTDTQYF,TGTGCCAGCAGCCAAGAAGGGGGTACGGATACGCAGTATTTT
TRBJ2-7,13,once,.,TRBV28,CASSLNRAYEQYF,TGTGCCAGCAGTTTAAACAGGGCCTACGAGCAGTACTTC
TRBJ2-2,16,.,TRBD2,TRBV6-6,CASSKTSGRNTGELFF,TGTGCCAGCAGTAAAACTAGCGGGAGGAACACCGGGGAGCTGTTTTTT
TRBJ1-3,16,.,.,TRBV11-1,CASSLASGQYGNTIYF,TGTGCCAGCAGCTTAGCGTCGGGTCAGTACGGAAACACCATATATTTT
TRBJ2-7,16,.,.,TRBV4-2,CASSQGAVRGDYEQYF,TGTGCCAGCAGCCAAGGGGCAGTAAGGGGGGACTACGAGCAGTACTTC
TRBJ1-4,16,.,TRBD1,TRBV10-2,CASSESERGRREKLFF,TGCGCCAGCAGTGAGTCTGAGAGGGGGCGCCGCGAAAAACTGTTTTTT
TRBJ2-1,15,.,TRBD2,TRBV7-3,CASSLMASGSPEQFF,TGTGCCAGCAGCTTAATGGCTAGCGGGAGCCCCGAGCAGTTCTTC
TRBJ2-2,15,.,.,TRBV5-1,CASSLIQGSNGELFF,TGCGCCAGCAGCTTGATACAGGGAAGTAACGGGGAGCTGTTTTTT
TRBJ2-7,14,.,.,TRBV5-6,CASSRWGVAYEQYF,TGTGCCAGCAGCCGATGGGGGGTGGCCTACGAGCAGTACTTC
TRBJ2-7,16,.,.,TRBV27,CASNTGKVITNYEQYF,TGTGCCAGCAATACAGGGAAGGTAATTACGAATTACGAGCAGTACTTC
TRBJ2-7,16,.,TRBD1,TRBV28,CASSTVSGTGFYEQYF,TGTGCCAGCAGTACAGTTTCCGGGACAGGATTCTACGAGCAGTACTTC
TRBJ1-2,11,.,.,TRBV30,CAWRVQHGYTF,TGTGCCTGGAGGGTCCAGCACGGCTACACCTTC
TRBJ2-7,15,.,.,TRBV9,CASSVDFGSSYEQYF,TGTGCCAGCAGCGTAGATTTCGGGAGCTCCTACGAGCAGTACTTC
TRBJ1-2,15,.,TRBD1,TRBV19,CASSLNRGRGYGYTF,TGTGCCAGTAGTCTCAACAGGGGGCGAGGCTATGGCTACACCTTC
TRBJ2-7,10,.,.,TRBV20-1,CSAGPRRQYF,TGCAGTGCTGGACCTAGGAGGCAGTACTTC
TRBJ2-1,14,.,.,TRBV5-1,CASSLFLQNNEQFF,TGCGCCAGCAGCTTGTTTCTACAGAACAATGAGCAGTTCTTC
TRBJ2-7,11,.,.,TRBV6-1,CASRQSYEQYF,TGTGCCAGCAGACAGAGCTACGAGCAGTACTTC
TRBJ2-1,17,.,TRBD2,TRBV15,CATSSPTSGVSYNEQFF,TGTGCCACCAGCAGTCCGACTAGCGGGGTTTCCTACAATGAGCAGTTCTTC